This T cell receptor (beta chain) was identified in a study of blood T cell repertoires in COVID-19. Across the whole study: COVID-19 samples collected from the United States, Italy and Spain covered acute and convalescent phases. In each case, the material was cDNA or gDNA derived from T cells, B-cell-depleted T cells, or PBMCs.

Original processing notes: Amplifying reference gene primers gave estimates of nucleated cell counts. The assay was immunoSEQ multiplex PCR, and TCRdb's table has in-frame clones only and misses some. The V and J calls and clone size were taken over from that table, and D and trimming were inferred from the DNA. The table records roughly 160,000 clones, roughly 88% of them present only once. CDR1 is GTSNPN and CDR2 is SVGIG in the germline V gene (reference sequence). V shed 5 bases and J shed 7 bases, with 15 bases lying between them. The CDR3 is 14 amino acids. Seattle participants joined during active infection and were tracked over time.

J is TRBJ1-6 and V is TRBV30; D is possibly TRBD1 (5 bases). This sequence originates from a man aged 18 to 30 with COVID-19, enrolled during active disease. Material: peripheral blood. CDR3 sequence: CAWATVKGNSPLHF. CDR3 nucleotides: TGTGCCTGGGCGACAGTAAAAGGAAATTCACCCCTCCACTTT.